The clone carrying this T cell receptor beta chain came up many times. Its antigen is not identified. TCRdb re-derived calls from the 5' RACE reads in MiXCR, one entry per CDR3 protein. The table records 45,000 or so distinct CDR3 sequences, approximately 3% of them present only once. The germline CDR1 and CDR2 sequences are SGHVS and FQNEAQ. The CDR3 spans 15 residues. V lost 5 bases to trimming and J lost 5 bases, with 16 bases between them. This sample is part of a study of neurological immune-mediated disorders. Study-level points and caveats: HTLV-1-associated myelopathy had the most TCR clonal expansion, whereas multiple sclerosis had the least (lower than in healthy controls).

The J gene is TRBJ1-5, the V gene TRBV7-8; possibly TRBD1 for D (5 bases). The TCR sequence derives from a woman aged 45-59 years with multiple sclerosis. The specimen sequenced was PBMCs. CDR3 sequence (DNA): TGTGCCAGCAGCGACCGCATCAGGGACTATCAGCCCCAGCATTTT. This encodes CASSDRIRDYQPQHF.